What follows are 17 T cell receptor beta chains derived from one specimen sequenced in a study of blood T cell repertoires in COVID-19. Repertoires were generated with immunoSEQ multiplex PCR, while TCRdb's copy carries only in-frame clones and drops some. The sample has about 76,000 clones; about 85% are singletons. The material sequenced was peripheral blood. These receptors all stem from a man in his 60s with COVID-19, enrolled during active disease.

This chain uses TRBV10-3 with TRBJ2-7, with a tentative D call TRBD1 (6 bases). V was trimmed by 3 bases and J by 5 bases, leaving 14 bases between them. Germline lookup yields CDR1 ENHRY and CDR2 SYGVKD. This CDR3 region has 14 residues. For the CDR3, the DNA is TGTGCCATCAGTGACGGACAGATCCGGCACGAGCAGTACTTC. Its protein is CAISDGQIRHEQYF.

The rearrangement links TRBV5-3 to TRBJ2-7; D perhaps matches TRBD2 (5 bases). TRBV5-3 falls under the ORF class, with uncertain function. The CDR3 consists of 14 residues. V lost 2 bases to trimming and J lost 0 bases, with 9 bases between them. This chain's CDR3 is CARSFRGNSYEQYF. The CDR3 DNA is TGTGCCAGAAGCTTTCGGGGAAACTCCTACGAGCAGTACTTC.

The gene calls are TRBV28 and TRBJ1-3, with D unresolved. Germline V gene lookup returns CDR1 MDHEN and CDR2 SYDVKM. V shed 8 bases and J shed 0 bases, with 11 bases lying between them. The CDR3 has 14 residues. CDR3: CASGSVNSGNTIYF. CDR3 coding DNA: TGTGCCAGCGGCAGCGTGAACTCTGGAAACACCATATATTTT. Looking up the rest from reference TRBV28 and TRBJ1-3 gives the full variable domain: DVKVTQSSRYLVKRTGEKVFLECVQDMDHENMFWYRQDPGLGLRLIYFSYDVKMKEKGDIPEGYSVSREKKERFSLILESASTNQTSMYLCASGSVNSGNTIYFGEGSWLTVV.

As for this clone: The same CDR3 can be traced to other DNA sequences in this sample. The V and J genes are TRBV5-1 and TRBJ1-1; D might be TRBD1 (5 bases). Looked up from germline, CDR1 is SGHRS and CDR2 is YFSETQ. This CDR3 region has 14 residues. Deletions cut 0 bases from V and 4 bases from J, with 10 bases between. Written as DNA, the CDR3 is TGCGCCAGCAGCTTGGAGGCAGGGATCACTGAAGCTTTCTTT. It encodes CASSLEAGITEAFF.

V gene TRBV19 combines with J gene TRBJ2-1; 12 bases align to TRBD2. Germline trimming cut 3 bases from V and 0 bases from J; bases unmatched to any gene: 18. In germline, CDR1 is LNHDA, CDR2 SQIVND (reference sequence). CDR3 length equals 22 residues. The CDR3 DNA is TGTGCCAGTAGTATTATCTATCGGACTAGCGGGATCCAGAGGGGCTCCTACAATGAGCAGTTCTTC. This gives the protein CASSIIYRTSGIQRGSYNEQFF. Complete variable domain (other parts from reference TRBV19 and TRBJ2-1): DGGITQSPKYLFRKEGQNVTLSCEQNLNHDAMYWYRQDPGQGLRLIYYSQIVNDFQKGDIAEGYSVSREKKESFPLTVTSAQKNPTAFYLCASSIIYRTSGIQRGSYNEQFFGPGTRLTVL.

This clone was picked up one time. This sequence joins TRBV5-1 and TRBJ1-2, with a tentative D call TRBD1 (6 bases). Trimming removed 3 bases from V and 4 bases from J, with 13 bases in between. The CDR3 contains 14 residues. CDR1 and CDR2 from the germline V gene are SGHRS and YFSETQ. The CDR3 bases are TGCGCCAGCAGCTCCCAGGGGTTTGGCTATGGCTACACCTTC. Its protein product is CASSSQGFGYGYTF.

Remarks on this clone: Compared with germline, one end of the junction differs, possibly owing to a read error. V usage is TRBV25-1 and J usage is TRBJ1-1; TRBD1 is a possible D gene (6 bases). There are 14 residues in the CDR3. Germline values: CDR1 MGHDK, CDR2 SYGVNS. CDR3 in amino acids: CAGSVYQQGTEAFF. The CDR3 region has the DNA TGTGCCGGCAGTGTCTACCAACAGGGCACTGAAGCTTTCTTT.

This chain links TRBV30 with TRBJ2-3, with a tentative D call TRBD2 (5 bases). CDR1 is GTSNPN and CDR2 is SVGIG in the germline V gene (reference sequence). This CDR3 spans 13 amino acids. Between the trimmed V and J ends, which lost 0 bases and 2 bases, there was a span of 6 bases. The CDR3: CAWSVLDTDTQYF. CDR3 coding DNA: TGTGCCTGGAGTGTACTAGACACAGATACGCAGTATTTT.

The chain links TRBV6-5 to TRBJ1-2; D is unclear. CDR1 is MNHEY and CDR2 is SVGAGI in the germline V gene. CDR3 length equals 15 residues. V lost 6 bases, J lost 2 bases, and 16 bases lay in between. The CDR3 sequence is CASSPVPRKNYGYTF. The CDR3 nucleotides read TGTGCCAGCAGCCCAGTCCCCCGTAAGAACTATGGCTACACCTTC.

This clone came up once. The chain links TRBV10-3 to TRBJ1-5, with D perhaps TRBD1 (6 bases). CDR3 length: 15 residues. V was pared by 0 bases and J by 5 bases, with 11 bases between. Germline CDR1 reads ENHRY; CDR2 reads SYGVKD. The CDR3 coding sequence is TGTGCCATCAGTGAGTCTACAGGGCAACATCAGCCCCAGCATTTT. Translation gives CAISESTGQHQPQHF.

This chain links TRBV19 with TRBJ1-3; D unclear. Germline-derived CDR1 and CDR2 are LNHDA and SQIVND (reference sequence). Deletions cut 8 bases from V and 0 bases from J, with 14 bases between. The CDR3 contains 15 residues. DNA of the CDR3: TGTGCCAGTTTGTCCCAGCGCCTCTCTGGAAACACCATATATTTT. This translates into CASLSQRLSGNTIYF.

This sequence joins TRBV19 and TRBJ2-5; 9 nucleotides align to TRBD2. The ends lost 6 bases at V and 2 bases at J; junction bases unmatched: 10. Per germline, CDR1 LNHDA and CDR2 SQIVND (reference sequence). The CDR3 has 16 residues. The CDR3 DNA is TGTGCCAGTAGGGAAGCGAGCGGGGGGTCACAAGAGACCCAGTACTTC. This sequence encodes CASREASGGSQETQYF.

The CDR3 coding sequence is TGTGCCAGTAGGCGACAGGGAGGTAGGGAAGCTTTCTTT. Translation: CASRRQGGREAFF. The chain joins TRBV19 to TRBJ1-1, with TRBD1 identical over 7 bases. The CDR3 extends over 13 amino acids. Germline CDR1 reads LNHDA; CDR2 reads SQIVND (reference sequence). The V and J ends lost 6 bases and 8 bases, in that order; junction bases with no gene match: 9.

V and J are TRBV25-1 and TRBJ1-2, with TRBD1 matching over 12 bases. Germline CDR1 MGHDK, CDR2 SYGVNS. This CDR3 is 17 amino acids long. V lost 9 bases and J lost 4; bases outside the gene matches: 15. CDR3 in amino acids: CASSPGTGGWGLYGYTF. The CDR3 DNA reads as TGTGCCAGTTCCCCCGGGACAGGGGGCTGGGGGCTCTATGGCTACACCTTC.

The V gene is TRBV6-5, the J gene TRBJ2-3; D may be TRBD2 (5 bases). The germline V gene encodes CDR1 MNHEY and CDR2 SVGAGI. The CDR3 is 15 amino acids. Trimming stripped 4 bases from V and 4 bases from J, with 15 bases between. The chain's CDR3 is CASSWSGTGADTQYF. CDR3 sequence (DNA): TGTGCCAGCAGTTGGTCAGGTACCGGGGCAGATACGCAGTATTTT.

The chain uses TRBV10-1 and TRBJ2-2; 8 nucleotides align to TRBD2. The junction had 19 bases not matched to a gene; V was cut back by 2 bases and J by 5 bases. The germline gives CDR1 WNHNN, CDR2 SYGVQD (reference sequence). The CDR3 has 20 amino acids. This CDR3 reads CASSELVRVPQAGETGELFF. In DNA form, the CDR3 reads TGCGCCAGCAGTGAGCTCGTACGAGTTCCCCAAGCGGGGGAGACCGGGGAGCTGTTTTTT.

J is TRBJ1-4 and V is TRBV9; D might be TRBD1 (5 bases). Germline V CDR1 and CDR2: SGDLS, YYNGEE. With 0 bases removed from V and 2 bases from J, the gap between germline ends came to 8 bases. This CDR3 has 15 residues. The CDR3 sequence: CASSVEGSTNEKLFF. DNA for the CDR3: TGTGCCAGCAGCGTAGAGGGGTCCACTAATGAAAAACTGTTTTTT.